This TCR beta chain was retrieved from a study of cytomegalovirus exposure and HLA in healthy donors. Overall study results and limits: Earlier analysis found most TCR beta V segments productive about 87% or about 30% of the time.

J lost 0 bases, V lost 6 bases, and 14 bases had no gene match. Germline loops: CDR1 LNHDA, CDR2 SQIVND (reference sequence). CDR3 size: 19 residues. This PCR relied on a set of 60 Vbeta primers and 13 Jbeta primers. Sequencing was performed with immunoSEQ multiplex PCR; in TCRdb, only in-frame clones are kept and a portion is missing. In the table there are about 120,000 clones, roughly 72% of which are singletons. Healthy bone marrow donors supplied every sample. As for this clone: Its antigen is as yet unknown.

The specimen was PBMCs. This chain joins TRBV19 and TRBJ2-1; 10 nucleotides agree with TRBD1. This TCR was sampled from a woman in her thirties or forties in good health and CMV-seropositive. This CDR3 is CASRPGQGFPWSSYNEQFF. In nucleotides, the CDR3 is TGTGCCAGTAGACCGGGACAGGGGTTCCCTTGGAGCTCCTACAATGAGCAGTTCTTC.